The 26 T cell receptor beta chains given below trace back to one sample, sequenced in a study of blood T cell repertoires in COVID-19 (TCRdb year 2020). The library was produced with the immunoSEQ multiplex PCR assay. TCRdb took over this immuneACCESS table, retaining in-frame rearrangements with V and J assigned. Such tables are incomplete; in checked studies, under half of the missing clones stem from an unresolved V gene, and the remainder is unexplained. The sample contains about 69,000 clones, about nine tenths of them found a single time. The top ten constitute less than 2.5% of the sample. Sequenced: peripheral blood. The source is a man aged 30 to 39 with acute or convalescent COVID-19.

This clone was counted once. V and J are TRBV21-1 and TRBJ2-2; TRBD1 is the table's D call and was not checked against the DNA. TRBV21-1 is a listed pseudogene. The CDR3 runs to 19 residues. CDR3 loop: CASSKADIMRGPNTGELFF. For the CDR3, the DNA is TGTGCCAGCAGCAAAGCCGACATCATGAGGGGGCCGAACACCGGGGAGCTGTTTTTT.

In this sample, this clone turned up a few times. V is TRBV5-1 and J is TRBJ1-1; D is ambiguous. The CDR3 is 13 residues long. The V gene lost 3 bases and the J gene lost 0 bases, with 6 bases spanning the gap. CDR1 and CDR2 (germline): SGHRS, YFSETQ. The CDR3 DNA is TGCGCCAGCAGCTACTTCATGAACACTGAAGCTTTCTTT. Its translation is CASSYFMNTEAFF. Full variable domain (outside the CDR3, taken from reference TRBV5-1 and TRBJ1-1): KAGVTQTPRYLIKTRGQQVTLSCSPISGHRSVSWYQQTPGQGLQFLFEYFSETQRNKGNFPGRFSGRQFSNSRSEMNVSTLELGDSALYLCASSYFMNTEAFFGQGTRLTVV.

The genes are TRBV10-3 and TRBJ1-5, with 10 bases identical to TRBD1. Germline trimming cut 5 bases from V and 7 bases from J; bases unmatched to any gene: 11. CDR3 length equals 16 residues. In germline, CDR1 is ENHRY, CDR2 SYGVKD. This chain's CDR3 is CAISPENRDRGQPQHF. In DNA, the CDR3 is TGTGCCATCAGTCCAGAAAACCGGGACAGGGGACAGCCCCAGCATTTT.

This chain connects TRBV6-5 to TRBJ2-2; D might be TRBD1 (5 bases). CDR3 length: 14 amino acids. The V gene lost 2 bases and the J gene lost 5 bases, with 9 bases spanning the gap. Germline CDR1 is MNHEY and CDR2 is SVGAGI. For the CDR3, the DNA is TGTGCCAGCAGTTACAGGCAGGGAACCGGGGAGCTGTTTTTT. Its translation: CASSYRQGTGELFF.

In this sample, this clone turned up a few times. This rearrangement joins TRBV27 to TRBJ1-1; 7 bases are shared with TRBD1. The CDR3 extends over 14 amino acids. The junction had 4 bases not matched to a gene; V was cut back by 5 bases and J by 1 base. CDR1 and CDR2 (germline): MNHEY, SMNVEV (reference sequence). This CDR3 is CASSERGPNTEAFF. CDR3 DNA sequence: TGTGCCAGCAGTGAGAGGGGGCCGAACACTGAAGCTTTCTTT.

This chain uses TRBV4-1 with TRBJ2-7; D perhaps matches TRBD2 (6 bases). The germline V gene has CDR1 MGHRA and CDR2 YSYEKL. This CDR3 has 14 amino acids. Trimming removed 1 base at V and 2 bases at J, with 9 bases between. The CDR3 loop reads CASSQVGTPYEQYF. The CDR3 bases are TGCGCCAGCAGCCAAGTCGGGACTCCCTACGAGCAGTACTTC.

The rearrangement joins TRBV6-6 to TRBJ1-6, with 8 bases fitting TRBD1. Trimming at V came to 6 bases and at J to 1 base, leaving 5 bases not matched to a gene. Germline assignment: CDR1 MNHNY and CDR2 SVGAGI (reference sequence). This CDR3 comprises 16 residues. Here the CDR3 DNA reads TGTGCCAGCAGCCTCCGACAGGGGTCCTATAATTCACCCCTCCACTTT. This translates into CASSLRQGSYNSPLHF.

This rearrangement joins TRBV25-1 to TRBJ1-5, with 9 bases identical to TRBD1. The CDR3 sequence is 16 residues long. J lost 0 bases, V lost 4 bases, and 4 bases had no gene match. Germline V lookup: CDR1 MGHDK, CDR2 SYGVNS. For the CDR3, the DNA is TGTGCCAGCAGTGGATGGGGACAGGGTAGCAATCAGCCCCAGCATTTT. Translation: CASSGWGQGSNQPQHF.

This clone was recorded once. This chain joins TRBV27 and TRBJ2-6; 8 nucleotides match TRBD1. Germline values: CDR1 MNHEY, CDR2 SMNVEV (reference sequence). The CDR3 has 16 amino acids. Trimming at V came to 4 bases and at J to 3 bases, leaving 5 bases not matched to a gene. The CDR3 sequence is CASSYADRGGANVLTF. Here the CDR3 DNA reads TGTGCCAGCAGTTACGCCGACAGGGGTGGGGCCAACGTCCTGACTTTC.

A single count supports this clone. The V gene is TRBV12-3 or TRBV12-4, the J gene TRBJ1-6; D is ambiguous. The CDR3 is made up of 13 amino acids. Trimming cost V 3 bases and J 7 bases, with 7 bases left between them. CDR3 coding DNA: TGTGCCAGCAGTTTTTCGGGGAATTCACCCCTCCACTTT. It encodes CASSFSGNSPLHF.

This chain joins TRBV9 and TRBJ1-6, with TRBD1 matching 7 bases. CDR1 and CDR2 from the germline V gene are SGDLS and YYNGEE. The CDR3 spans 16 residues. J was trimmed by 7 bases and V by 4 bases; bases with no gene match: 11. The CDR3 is CASSPPGRDSNSPLHF. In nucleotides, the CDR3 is TGTGCCAGCAGCCCTCCCGGGCGGGACAGCAATTCACCCCTCCACTTT.

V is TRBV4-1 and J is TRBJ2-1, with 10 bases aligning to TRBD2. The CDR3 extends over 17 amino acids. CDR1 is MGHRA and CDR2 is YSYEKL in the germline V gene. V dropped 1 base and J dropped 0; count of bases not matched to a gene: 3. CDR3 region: CASSQGASGSSYNEQFF. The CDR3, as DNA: TGCGCCAGCAGCCAAGGGGCTAGCGGGAGCTCCTACAATGAGCAGTTCTTC.

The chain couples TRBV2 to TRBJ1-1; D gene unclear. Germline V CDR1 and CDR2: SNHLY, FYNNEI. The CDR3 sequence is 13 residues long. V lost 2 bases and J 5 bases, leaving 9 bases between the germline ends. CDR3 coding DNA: TGTGCCAGCAGTGAATACCCGGGTACTGAAGCTTTCTTT. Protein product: CASSEYPGTEAFF.

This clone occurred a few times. CDR3 sequence: CAWQRLAGGNNEQFF. The CDR3 region has the DNA TGTGCCTGGCAAAGACTAGCGGGGGGGAACAATGAGCAGTTCTTC. V gene TRBV30 combines with J gene TRBJ2-1; TRBD2 matches at 14 bases. The CDR3 runs 15 residues. CDR1 is GTSNPN and CDR2 is SVGIG in the germline V gene (reference sequence). V was pared by 5 bases and J by 5 bases, with 5 bases of the junction left unmatched.

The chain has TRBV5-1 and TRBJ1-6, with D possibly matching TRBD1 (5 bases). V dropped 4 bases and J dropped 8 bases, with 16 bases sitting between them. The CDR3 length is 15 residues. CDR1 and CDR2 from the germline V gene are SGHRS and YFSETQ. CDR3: CASSSQGRGDSPLHF. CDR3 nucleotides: TGCGCCAGCAGCAGTCAGGGTCGAGGTGATTCACCCCTCCACTTT.

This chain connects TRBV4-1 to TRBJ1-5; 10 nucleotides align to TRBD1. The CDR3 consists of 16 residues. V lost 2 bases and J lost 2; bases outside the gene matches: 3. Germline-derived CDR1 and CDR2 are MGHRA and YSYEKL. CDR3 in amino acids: CASSQMTGGGNQPQHF. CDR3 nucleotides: TGCGCCAGCAGCCAAATGACAGGGGGCGGCAATCAGCCCCAGCATTTT.

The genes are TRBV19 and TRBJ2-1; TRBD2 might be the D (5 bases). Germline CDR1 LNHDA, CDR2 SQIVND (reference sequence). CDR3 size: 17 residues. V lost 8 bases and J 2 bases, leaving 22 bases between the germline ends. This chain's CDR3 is CASSANPGVPTYNEQFF. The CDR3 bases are TGTGCCAGTTCCGCAAACCCCGGGGTTCCAACCTACAATGAGCAGTTCTTC.

CDR3 amino acids: CAWTTGQRNIQYF. CDR3 in DNA: TGTGCCTGGACGACAGGGCAAAGGAACATTCAGTACTTC. The chain employs TRBV30 and TRBJ2-4, with TRBD1 matching 7 bases. There are 13 residues in the CDR3. The V segment lost 4 bases and the J segment 7 bases; nucleotides outside the gene matches: 7. Germline CDR1 is GTSNPN and CDR2 is SVGIG (reference sequence).

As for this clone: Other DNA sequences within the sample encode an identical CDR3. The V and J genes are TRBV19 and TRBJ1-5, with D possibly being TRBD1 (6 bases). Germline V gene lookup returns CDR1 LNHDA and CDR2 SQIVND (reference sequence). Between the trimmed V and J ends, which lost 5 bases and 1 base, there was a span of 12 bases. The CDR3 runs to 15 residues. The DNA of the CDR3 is TGTGCCAGTAGTGTTAGGGGGTCGAGCAATCAGCCCCAGCATTTT. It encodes CASSVRGSSNQPQHF.

The CDR3 DNA follows: TGTGCCACCGCGGAGATCGGGGCCAACGTCCTGACTTTC. Amino acids: CATAEIGANVLTF. The chain recombines TRBV2 with TRBJ2-6; D not certain. V gave up 10 bases and J gave up 4 bases, with 11 bases separating them. The CDR3 is 13 amino acids. CDR1 and CDR2 (germline): SNHLY, FYNNEI.

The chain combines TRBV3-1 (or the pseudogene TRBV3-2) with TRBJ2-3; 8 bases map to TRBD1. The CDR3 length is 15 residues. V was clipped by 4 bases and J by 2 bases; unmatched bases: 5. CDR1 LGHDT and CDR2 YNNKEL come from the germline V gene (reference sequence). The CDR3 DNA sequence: TGTGCCAGCAGCCTGTCAGGGGGCATCACAGATACGCAGTATTTT. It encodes CASSLSGGITDTQYF.

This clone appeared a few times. The CDR3: CASSGEQGGDAFF. The CDR3 DNA sequence: TGTGCCAGCAGTGGAGAGCAAGGAGGGGACGCTTTCTTT. The V and J genes are TRBV6-4 and TRBJ1-1; a weak D match, TRBD1 (5 bases). Germline CDR1 reads MRHNA; CDR2 reads SNTAGT. The CDR3 runs to 13 residues. Trimming shortened V by 4 bases and J by 11 bases, and 17 bases separated the two germline ends.

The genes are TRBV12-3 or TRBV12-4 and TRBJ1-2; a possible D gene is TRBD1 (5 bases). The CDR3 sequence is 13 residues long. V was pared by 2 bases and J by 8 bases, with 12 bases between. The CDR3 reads CASSLSGIGGYTF. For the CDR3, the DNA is TGTGCCAGCAGTTTATCAGGGATCGGCGGCTACACCTTC.

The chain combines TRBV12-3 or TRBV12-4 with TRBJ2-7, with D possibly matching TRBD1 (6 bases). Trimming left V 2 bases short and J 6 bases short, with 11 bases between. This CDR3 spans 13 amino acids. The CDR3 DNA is TGTGCCAGCAGTTTACGTACAGGGCCCGAGCAGTACTTC. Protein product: CASSLRTGPEQYF.

CDR3 sequence (DNA): TGTGCCAGTCGACAGGGGGCTGCAAACATTCAGTACTTC. It specifies CASRQGAANIQYF. This chain connects TRBV19 to TRBJ2-4; 10 nucleotides align to TRBD1. V gave up 8 bases and J gave up 6 bases; unmatched junction bases: 4. Germline V lookup: CDR1 LNHDA, CDR2 SQIVND (reference sequence). The CDR3 loop spans 13 amino acids.

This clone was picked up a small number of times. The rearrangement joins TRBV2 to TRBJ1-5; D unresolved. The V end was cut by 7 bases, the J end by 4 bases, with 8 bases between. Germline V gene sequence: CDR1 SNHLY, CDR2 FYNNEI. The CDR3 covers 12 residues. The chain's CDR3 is CASMRENQPQHF. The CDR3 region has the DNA TGTGCCAGCATGAGGGAGAATCAGCCCCAGCATTTT. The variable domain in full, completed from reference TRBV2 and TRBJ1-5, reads EPEVTQTPSHQVTQMGQEVILRCVPISNHLYFYWYRQILGQKVEFLVSFYNNEISEKSEIFDDQFSVERPDGSNFTLKIRSTKLEDSAMYFCASMRENQPQHFGDGTRLSIL.